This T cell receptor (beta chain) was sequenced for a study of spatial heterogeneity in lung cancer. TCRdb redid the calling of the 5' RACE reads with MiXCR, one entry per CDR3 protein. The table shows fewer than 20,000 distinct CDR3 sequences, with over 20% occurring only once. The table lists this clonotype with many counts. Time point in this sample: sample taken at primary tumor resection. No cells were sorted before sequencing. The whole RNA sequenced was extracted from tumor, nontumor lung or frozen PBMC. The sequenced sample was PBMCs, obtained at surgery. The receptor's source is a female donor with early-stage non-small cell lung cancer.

The CDR3 reads CSARRRDVRPYEQYF. CDR3 sequence (DNA): TGCAGTGCTAGACGCCGGGACGTCCGTCCCTACGAGCAGTACTTC. The chain carries TRBV20-1 and TRBJ2-7; TRBD1 or TRBD2 may be the D gene (5 bases each). This CDR3 has 15 amino acids. V was trimmed by 2 bases and J by 2 bases, leaving 16 bases between them. Germline V lookup: CDR1 DFQATT, CDR2 SNEGSKA (reference sequence).